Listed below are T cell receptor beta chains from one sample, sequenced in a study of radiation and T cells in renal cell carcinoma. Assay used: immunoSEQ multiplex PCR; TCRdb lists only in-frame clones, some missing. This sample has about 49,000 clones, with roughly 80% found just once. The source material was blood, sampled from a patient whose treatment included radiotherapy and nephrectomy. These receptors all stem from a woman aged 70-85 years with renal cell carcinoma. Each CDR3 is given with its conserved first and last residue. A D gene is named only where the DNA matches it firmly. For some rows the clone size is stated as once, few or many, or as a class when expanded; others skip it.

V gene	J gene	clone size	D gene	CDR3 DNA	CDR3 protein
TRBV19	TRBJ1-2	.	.	TGTGCCAGTAGTATTCTCGGAAGAGATGGCTACACCTTC	CASSILGRDGYTF
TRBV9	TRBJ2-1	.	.	TGTGCCAGCAGCGTAGGGGCTAGCACCTACAATGAGCAGTTCTTC	CASSVGASTYNEQFF
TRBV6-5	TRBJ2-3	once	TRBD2	TGTGCCAGCAGTTATCTAGCGGTAGGACACACAGATACGCAGTATTTT	CASSYLAVGHTDTQYF
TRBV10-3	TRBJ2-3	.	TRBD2	TGTGCCACCCGGACTAGAGACACAGATACGCAGTATTTT	CATRTRDTDTQYF
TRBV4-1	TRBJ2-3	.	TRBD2	TGCGCCAGCAGCCAAGAGGTTGGCGGGGGGGCGGTAGATACGCAGTATTTT	CASSQEVGGGAVDTQYF
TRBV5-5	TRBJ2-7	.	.	TGTGCCAGCAGCTTGGGGCAGGGGCTCTCCTACGAGCAGTACTTC	CASSLGQGLSYEQYF
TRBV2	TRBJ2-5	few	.	TGTGCCAGCACCCTACGGGGCTGGGAGACCCAGTACTTC	CASTLRGWETQYF
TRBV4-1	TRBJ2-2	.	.	TGCGCCAGCAGCCAAGAACATCGACGGGGCGGGGAGCTGTTTTTT	CASSQEHRRGGELFF
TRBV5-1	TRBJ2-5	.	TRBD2	TGCGCCAGCAGCTTGTGGGGGACTAGCGGTAGTCAAGAGACCCAGTACTTC	CASSLWGTSGSQETQYF
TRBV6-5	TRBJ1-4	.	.	TGTGCCAGCAGTACAAGACGGCCAACTAATGAAAAACTGTTTTTT	CASSTRRPTNEKLFF
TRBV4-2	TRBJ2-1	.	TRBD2	TGTGCCAGCAGCCAAGGGCTAGCGGGAGATTCTCGGAATGAGCAGTTCTTC	CASSQGLAGDSRNEQFF